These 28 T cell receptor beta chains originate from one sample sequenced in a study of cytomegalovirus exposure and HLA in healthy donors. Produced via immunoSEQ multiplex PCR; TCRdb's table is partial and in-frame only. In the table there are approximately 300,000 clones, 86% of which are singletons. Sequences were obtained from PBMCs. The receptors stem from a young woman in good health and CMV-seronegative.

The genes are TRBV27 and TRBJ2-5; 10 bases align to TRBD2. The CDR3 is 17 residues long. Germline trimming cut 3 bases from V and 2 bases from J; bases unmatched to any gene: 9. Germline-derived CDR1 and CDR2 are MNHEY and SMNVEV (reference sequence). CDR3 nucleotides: TGTGCCAGCAGTTTTAGGCTAGCGGGAGTAGGACAAGAGACCCAGTACTTC. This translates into CASSFRLAGVGQETQYF.

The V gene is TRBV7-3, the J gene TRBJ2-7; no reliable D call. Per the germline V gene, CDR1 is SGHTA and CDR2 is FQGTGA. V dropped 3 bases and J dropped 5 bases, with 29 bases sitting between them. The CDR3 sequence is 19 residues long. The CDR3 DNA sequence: TGTGCCAGCAGCTTTGAGTCGGAGAGTTTAGATCGTAGAACTAACGAGCAGTACTTC. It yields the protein CASSFESESLDRRTNEQYF.

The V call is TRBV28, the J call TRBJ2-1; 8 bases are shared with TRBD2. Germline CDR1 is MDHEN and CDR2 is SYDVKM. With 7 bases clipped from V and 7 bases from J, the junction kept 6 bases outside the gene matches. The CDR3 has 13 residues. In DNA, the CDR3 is TGTGCCAGCACCCCGCGGGGGGCGAATGAGCAGTTCTTC. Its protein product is CASTPRGANEQFF.

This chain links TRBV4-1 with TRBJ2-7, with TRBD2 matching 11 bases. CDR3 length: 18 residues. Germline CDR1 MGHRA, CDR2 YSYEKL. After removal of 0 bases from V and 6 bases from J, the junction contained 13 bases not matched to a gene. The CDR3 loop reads CASSQDQVAGGIRGEQYF. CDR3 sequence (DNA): TGCGCCAGCAGCCAAGATCAGGTAGCGGGAGGGATCCGCGGCGAGCAGTACTTC.

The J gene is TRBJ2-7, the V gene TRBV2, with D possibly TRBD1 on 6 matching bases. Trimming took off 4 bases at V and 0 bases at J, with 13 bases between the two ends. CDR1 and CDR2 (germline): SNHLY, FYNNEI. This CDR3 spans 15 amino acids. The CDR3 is CASSAGRGLSYEQYF. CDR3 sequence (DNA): TGTGCCAGCAGTGCTGGCAGGGGCCTCTCCTACGAGCAGTACTTC. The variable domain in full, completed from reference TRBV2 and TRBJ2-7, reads EPEVTQTPSHQVTQMGQEVILRCVPISNHLYFYWYRQILGQKVEFLVSFYNNEISEKSEIFDDQFSVERPDGSNFTLKIRSTKLEDSAMYFCASSAGRGLSYEQYFGPGTRLTVT.

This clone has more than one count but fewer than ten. This CDR3 is CASSGANGDIQYF. For the CDR3, the DNA is TGTGCCAGCAGCGGGGCAAACGGGGACATTCAGTACTTC. V is TRBV9 and J is TRBJ2-4; tentatively, D is TRBD2 (5 bases). This CDR3 has 13 residues. CDR1 and CDR2 from the germline V gene are SGDLS and YYNGEE. V dropped 3 bases and J dropped 8 bases, with 12 bases sitting between them.

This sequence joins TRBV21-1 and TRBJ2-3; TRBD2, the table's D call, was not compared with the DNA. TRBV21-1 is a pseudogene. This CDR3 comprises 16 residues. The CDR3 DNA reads TGTGCCAGCAGCAAATCACTAGCGAGATCCACAGATACGCAGTATTTT. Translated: CASSKSLARSTDTQYF.

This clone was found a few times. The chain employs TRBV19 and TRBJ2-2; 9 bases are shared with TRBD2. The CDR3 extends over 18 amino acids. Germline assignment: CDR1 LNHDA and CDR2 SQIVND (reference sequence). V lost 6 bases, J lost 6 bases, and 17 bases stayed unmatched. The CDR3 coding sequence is TGTGCCAGTAGAGATATGGACTGGCTAGCGGGACTTGCCGGGGAGCTGTTTTTT. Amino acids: CASRDMDWLAGLAGELFF.

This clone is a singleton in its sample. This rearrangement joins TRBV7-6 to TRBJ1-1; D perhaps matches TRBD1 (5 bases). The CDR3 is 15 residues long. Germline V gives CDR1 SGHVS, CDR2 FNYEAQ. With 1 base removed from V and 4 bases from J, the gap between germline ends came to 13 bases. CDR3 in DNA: TGTGCCAGCAGCTTAGGGGGGGAGAGGGGCACTGAAGCTTTCTTT. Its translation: CASSLGGERGTEAFF.

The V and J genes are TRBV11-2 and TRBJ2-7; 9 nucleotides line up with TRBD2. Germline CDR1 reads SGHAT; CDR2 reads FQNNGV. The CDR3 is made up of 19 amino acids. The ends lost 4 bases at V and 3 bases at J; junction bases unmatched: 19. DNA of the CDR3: TGTGCCAGCAGCTCCCTACCCCGGCGGGCTAGCGGGGAGCACTACGAGCAGTACTTC. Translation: CASSSLPRRASGEHYEQYF.

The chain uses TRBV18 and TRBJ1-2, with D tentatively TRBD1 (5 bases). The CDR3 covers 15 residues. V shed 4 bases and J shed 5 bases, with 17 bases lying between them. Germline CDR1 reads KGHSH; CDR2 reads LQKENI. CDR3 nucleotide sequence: TGTGCCAGCTCACACGGAGGGACTTCAGATTATGGCTACACCTTC. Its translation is CASSHGGTSDYGYTF.

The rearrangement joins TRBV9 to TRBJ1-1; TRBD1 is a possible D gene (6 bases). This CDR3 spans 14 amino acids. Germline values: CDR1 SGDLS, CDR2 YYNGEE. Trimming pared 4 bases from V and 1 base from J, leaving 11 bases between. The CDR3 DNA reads TGTGCCAGCAGCCCTCAGACAGGGAACACTGAAGCTTTCTTT. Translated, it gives CASSPQTGNTEAFF.

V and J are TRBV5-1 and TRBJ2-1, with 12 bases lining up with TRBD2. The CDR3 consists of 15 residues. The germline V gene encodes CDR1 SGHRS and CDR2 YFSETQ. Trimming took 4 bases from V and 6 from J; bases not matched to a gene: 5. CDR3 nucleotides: TGCGCCAGCAGCCCGACGACTAGCGGGGGCAATGAGCAGTTCTTC. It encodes CASSPTTSGGNEQFF. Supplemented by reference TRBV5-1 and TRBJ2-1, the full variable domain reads KAGVTQTPRYLIKTRGQQVTLSCSPISGHRSVSWYQQTPGQGLQFLFEYFSETQRNKGNFPGRFSGRQFSNSRSEMNVSTLELGDSALYLCASSPTTSGGNEQFFGPGTRLTVL.

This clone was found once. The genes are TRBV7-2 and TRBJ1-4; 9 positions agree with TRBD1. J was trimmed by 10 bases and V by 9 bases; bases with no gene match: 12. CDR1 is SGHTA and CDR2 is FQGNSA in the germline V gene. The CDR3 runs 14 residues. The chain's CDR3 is CASGAGTGFRKLFF. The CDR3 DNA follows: TGTGCCAGTGGCGCCGGGACAGGGTTCCGAAAACTGTTTTTT.

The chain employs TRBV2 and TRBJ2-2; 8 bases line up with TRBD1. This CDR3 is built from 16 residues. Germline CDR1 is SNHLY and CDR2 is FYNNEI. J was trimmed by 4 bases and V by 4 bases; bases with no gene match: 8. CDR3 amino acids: CASSGRLTGATGELFF. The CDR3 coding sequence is TGTGCCAGCAGTGGCCGGTTGACAGGGGCCACCGGGGAGCTGTTTTTT.

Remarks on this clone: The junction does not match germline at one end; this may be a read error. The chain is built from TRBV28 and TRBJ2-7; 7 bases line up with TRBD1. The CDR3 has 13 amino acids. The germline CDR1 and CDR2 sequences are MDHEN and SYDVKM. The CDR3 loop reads CASNYRGSFEQYF. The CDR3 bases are TGTGCCAGCAATTACAGGGGATCCTTCGAGCAGTACTTC.

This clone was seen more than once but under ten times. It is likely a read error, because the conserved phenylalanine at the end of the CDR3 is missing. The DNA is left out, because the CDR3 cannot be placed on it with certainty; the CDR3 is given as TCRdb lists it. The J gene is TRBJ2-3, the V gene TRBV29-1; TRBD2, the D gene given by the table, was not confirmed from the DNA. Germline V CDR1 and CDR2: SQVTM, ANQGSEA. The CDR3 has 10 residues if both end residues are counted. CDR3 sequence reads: CSVEDTSGRL.

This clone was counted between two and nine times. CDR3 bases: TGTGCCAGCAGTGCCTCCGGGACTACGGATGAGCAGTTCTTC. Protein sequence: CASSASGTTDEQFF. The chain couples TRBV6-1 to TRBJ2-1; 7 bases fit TRBD2. The germline gives CDR1 MNHNS, CDR2 SASEGT. The CDR3 consists of 14 residues. V lost 4 bases and J lost 8; bases outside the gene matches: 8.

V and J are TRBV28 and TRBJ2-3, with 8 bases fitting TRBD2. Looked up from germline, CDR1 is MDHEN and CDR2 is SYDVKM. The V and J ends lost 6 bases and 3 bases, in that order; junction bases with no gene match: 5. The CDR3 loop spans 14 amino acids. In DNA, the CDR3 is TGTGCCAGCAGGCCCGGGACTAGAACAGATACGCAGTATTTT. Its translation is CASRPGTRTDTQYF.

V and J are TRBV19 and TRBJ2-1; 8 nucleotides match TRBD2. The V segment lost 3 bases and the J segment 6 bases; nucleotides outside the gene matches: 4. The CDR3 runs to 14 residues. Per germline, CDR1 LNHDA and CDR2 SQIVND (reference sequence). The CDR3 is CASSILAGLNEQFF. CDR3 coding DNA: TGTGCCAGTAGTATTCTAGCGGGTCTCAATGAGCAGTTCTTC. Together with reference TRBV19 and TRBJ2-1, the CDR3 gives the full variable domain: DGGITQSPKYLFRKEGQNVTLSCEQNLNHDAMYWYRQDPGQGLRLIYYSQIVNDFQKGDIAEGYSVSREKKESFPLTVTSAQKNPTAFYLCASSILAGLNEQFFGPGTRLTVL.

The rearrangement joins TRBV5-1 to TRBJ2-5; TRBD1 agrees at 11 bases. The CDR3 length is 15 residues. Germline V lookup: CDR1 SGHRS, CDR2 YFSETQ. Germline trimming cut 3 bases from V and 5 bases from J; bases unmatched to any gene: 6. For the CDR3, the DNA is TGCGCCAGCAGCTCCCGGGACAGGGGGTCCGAGACCCAGTACTTC. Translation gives CASSSRDRGSETQYF.

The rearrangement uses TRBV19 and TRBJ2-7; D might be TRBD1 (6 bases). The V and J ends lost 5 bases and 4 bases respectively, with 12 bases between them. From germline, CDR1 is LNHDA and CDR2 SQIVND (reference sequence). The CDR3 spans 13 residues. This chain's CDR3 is CASSQGFRYEQYF. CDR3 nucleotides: TGTGCCAGTAGTCAGGGGTTTCGGTACGAGCAGTACTTC.

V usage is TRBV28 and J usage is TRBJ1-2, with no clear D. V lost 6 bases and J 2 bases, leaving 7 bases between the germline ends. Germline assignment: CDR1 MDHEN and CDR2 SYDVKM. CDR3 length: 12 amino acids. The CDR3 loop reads CASSQANYGYTF. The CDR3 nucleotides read TGTGCCAGCAGCCAGGCGAACTATGGCTACACCTTC.

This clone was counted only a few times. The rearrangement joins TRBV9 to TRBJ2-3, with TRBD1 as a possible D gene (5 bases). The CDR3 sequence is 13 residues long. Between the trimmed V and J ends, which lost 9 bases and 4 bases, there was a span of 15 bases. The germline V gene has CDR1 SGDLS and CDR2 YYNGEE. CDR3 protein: CATSRGYADTQYF. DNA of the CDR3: TGTGCCACCTCAAGGGGATATGCAGATACGCAGTATTTT.

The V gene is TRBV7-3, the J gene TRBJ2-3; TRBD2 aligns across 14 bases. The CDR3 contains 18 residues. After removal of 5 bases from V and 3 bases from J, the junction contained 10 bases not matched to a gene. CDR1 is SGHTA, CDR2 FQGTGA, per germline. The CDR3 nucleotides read TGTGCCAGCAGCCTCACCCCGGGACTAGCGGGAGTTACAGATACGCAGTATTTT. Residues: CASSLTPGLAGVTDTQYF.

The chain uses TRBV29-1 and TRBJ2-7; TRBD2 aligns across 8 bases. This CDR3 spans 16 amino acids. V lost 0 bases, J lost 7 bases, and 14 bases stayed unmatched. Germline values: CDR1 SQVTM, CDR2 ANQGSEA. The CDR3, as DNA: TGCAGCGTTGAAGATCTTACGGGAGGGCCCTCGGGGGAGCAGTACTTC. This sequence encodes CSVEDLTGGPSGEQYF.

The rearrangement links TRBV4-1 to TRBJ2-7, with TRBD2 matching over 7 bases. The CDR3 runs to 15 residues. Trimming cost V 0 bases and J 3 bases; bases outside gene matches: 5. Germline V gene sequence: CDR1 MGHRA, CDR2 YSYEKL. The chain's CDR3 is CASSQDPSGGYEQYF. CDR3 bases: TGCGCCAGCAGCCAAGATCCGTCGGGGGGCTACGAGCAGTACTTC.

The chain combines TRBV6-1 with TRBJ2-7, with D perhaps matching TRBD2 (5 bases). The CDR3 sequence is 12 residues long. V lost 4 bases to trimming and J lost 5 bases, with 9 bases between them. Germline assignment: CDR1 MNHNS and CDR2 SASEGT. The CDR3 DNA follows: TGTGCCAGCAGTGTCGACTATGACGAGCAGTACTTC. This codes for CASSVDYDEQYF.